This T cell receptor (beta chain) came from a study of blood T cell repertoires in COVID-19. At the level of the study: Italy, Spain and the United States were the sources of the convalescent and acute COVID-19 samples. PBMCs, B-cell-depleted T cells, or T cells provided the cDNA or gDNA that made up the material.

Original methodology: Amplification of reference gene primers was used by the study to estimate nucleated cell counts. Clones were read by immunoSEQ multiplex PCR, and TCRdb kept only the in-frame ones, dropping some. D and trimming come from the DNA, and the V and J calls and clone size come from that table. Of 180,000 or so clones in the sample, 80% to 90% were seen once. Sequenced: peripheral blood. The receptor was isolated from a woman aged 50 to 65 with acute or convalescent COVID-19.

This chain's CDR3 is CASSFQGDRGTEAFF. CDR3 nucleotide sequence: TGTGCCAGCAGCTTTCAGGGGGACAGGGGCACTGAAGCTTTCTTT. The rearrangement links TRBV7-9 to TRBJ1-1; 10 bases fit TRBD1. In germline, CDR1 is SEHNR, CDR2 FQNEAQ (reference sequence). Unmatched junction bases numbered 5, after V lost 3 bases and J lost 4 bases. The CDR3 covers 15 residues.